The TCR beta chain described here comes from a study of chemoradiotherapy in HPV16-positive cancers. The protocol was immunoSEQ multiplex PCR, while the TCRdb copy is restricted to in-frame clones and leaves out a portion. The sample lists 14,000 or so clones; 60% to 75% were seen once. Germline V CDR1 and CDR2: PRHDT, FYEKMQ (reference sequence). Trimming cost V 7 bases and J 2 bases; bases outside gene matches: 8. CDR3 size: 14 residues. Sampling was done from a patient who underwent chemoradiotherapy. This chain links TRBV13 with TRBJ2-7; 7 nucleotides line up with TRBD2. The clonotype was recovered from a human donor with HPV-associated anogenital cancer. CDR3 sequence (DNA): TGTGCCAGCACCGGGGGGACGGCGACCTACGAGCAGTACTTC. Translated, it gives CASTGGTATYEQYF.